This T cell receptor (beta chain) was captured by sequencing in a study of regulatory T cells in long-lasting Graves disease. Whole-study context: Antithyroid drug exposure in newly diagnosed Graves' patients had lasted under 3 months.

Germline trimming cut 9 bases from V and 6 bases from J; bases unmatched to any gene: 12. The CDR3 covers 14 residues. Per the germline V gene, CDR1 is SGHTA and CDR2 is FQGNSA. Assembly of TCR beta libraries relied on iRepertoire HTBI primers together with Arm-PCR of CDR3 regions. Original methodology: Identified across the samples were 60 to 70 TRBV segments and 13 to 15 TRBJ segments. A single record per CDR3 protein comes from TCRdb applying MiXCR to the multiplex PCR reads. These V and J calls are TCRdb output, not the study's own analysis. The sample carries about 540,000 distinct CDR3 sequences, roughly 13% recorded once. Whole-study results and caveats: Persistent Graves' patients showed a TCR diversity that was lower than that of newly diagnosed ones.

The time point was: newly diagnosed GD, antithyroid drugs for less than 3 months. Construction of the TCR library relied on RNA isolated from PBMCs. An endocrinology department located in Xi'an, China, was where the patients came from. The sample holds many counts of this clonotype. The antigen is unknown. The same sample was also studied in work on T cells in Graves' hyperthyroidism and ophthalmopathy.

This chain connects TRBV7-2 to TRBJ2-3, with 7 bases identical to TRBD2. The TCR was taken from a man aged 30 to 39 with Graves disease. The input for sequencing was peripheral blood mononuclear cells (PBMCs), taken at new diagnosis, from a patient treated with antithyroid drugs. CDR3: CASGLGGNVDTQYF. CDR3 sequence (DNA): TGTGCCAGTGGTTTGGGGGGGAATGTGGATACGCAGTATTTT.